One and the same sample provided the 24 T cell receptor beta chains below, sequenced in a study of shared clonotypes between healthy human individuals. This table comes from immunoSEQ multiplex PCR, and its TCRdb copy is limited to in-frame clones, with some not included. The sample has some 900,000 clones; more than 75% are singletons. Sequencing input: memory CD4+ T cells sorted from blood. Documented subset: CD45RA-negative fraction. The origin of the receptors is a young man in good health.

The chain links TRBV7-9 to TRBJ1-1; D gene uncertain. The CDR3 has 14 amino acids. V was clipped by 6 bases and J by 4 bases, with 15 bases between them. Germline CDR1 SEHNR, CDR2 FQNEAQ (reference sequence). CDR3 sequence: CASSPGGVPTEAFF. CDR3 DNA: TGTGCCAGCAGTCCCGGCGGGGTACCCACTGAAGCTTTCTTT.

The chain recombines TRBV5-6 with TRBJ2-7; 11 positions match TRBD2. This CDR3 has 17 residues. Germline V CDR1 and CDR2: SGHDT, YYEEEE. V was clipped by 7 bases and J by 7 bases; unmatched bases: 19. CDR3 sequence reads: CASVTPGLSSGGPEQYF. The CDR3 DNA reads TGTGCCAGCGTCACTCCAGGGCTCTCTAGCGGGGGGCCAGAGCAGTACTTC.

The chain links TRBV5-4 to TRBJ2-3; 10 bases agree with TRBD2. Germline V gene sequence: CDR1 SGHNT, CDR2 YYREEE (reference sequence). The length of the CDR3 is 18 residues. Trimming took 0 bases from V and 0 from J; bases not matched to a gene: 7. The CDR3, as DNA: TGTGCCAGCAGCTTGGGGACTAGCGGAAGCACTAGCACAGATACGCAGTATTTT. Translating it yields CASSLGTSGSTSTDTQYF.

The chain is built from TRBV6-5 and TRBJ1-4; the D is unclear. The germline CDR1 and CDR2 sequences are MNHEY and SVGAGI. Trimming cost V 4 bases and J 6 bases, with 6 bases left between them. CDR3 size: 12 residues. CDR3 in amino acids: CASSSVDEKLFF. The CDR3 DNA reads TGTGCCAGCAGTTCGGTCGATGAAAAACTGTTTTTT.

Comment on this clone: This may be a read error, as it is one base from a much larger clone. This same CDR3 is encoded by further DNA sequences in the sample. The rearrangement uses TRBV9 and TRBJ1-2, with D maybe TRBD1 (6 bases). Between the trimmed V and J ends, which lost 0 bases and 2 bases, there was a span of 8 bases. Germline values: CDR1 SGDLS, CDR2 YYNGEE. The CDR3 is made up of 14 amino acids. This CDR3 reads CASSVGQGNYGYTF. CDR3 coding DNA: TGTGCCAGCAGCGTAGGGCAGGGGAACTATGGCTACACCTTC.

The chain uses TRBV28 and TRBJ2-2; D is unclear. Looked up from germline, CDR1 is MDHEN and CDR2 is SYDVKM. With 7 bases removed from V and 1 base from J, the gap between germline ends came to 7 bases. CDR3 length: 13 amino acids. The CDR3 is CASIGQNTGELFF. The CDR3 region has the DNA TGTGCCAGCATAGGGCAGAACACCGGGGAGCTGTTTTTT.

The gene calls are TRBV7-2 and TRBJ2-3, with no clear D. CDR3 length equals 14 residues. V was pared by 1 base and J by 2 bases, with 7 bases between. Per germline, CDR1 SGHTA and CDR2 FQGNSA. Written as DNA, the CDR3 is TGTGCCAGCAGCTTAGACGCTATCACAGATACGCAGTATTTT. Protein product: CASSLDAITDTQYF.

Notes on this clone: Different DNA sequences within this sample yield the same CDR3. The chain recombines TRBV2 with TRBJ1-5; 9 bases align to TRBD1. V was pared by 6 bases and J by 5 bases, with 8 bases of the junction left unmatched. Per germline, CDR1 SNHLY and CDR2 FYNNEI. The CDR3 is made up of 15 amino acids. The CDR3, as DNA: TGTGCCAGCAGGCCTGGACAGGGGACATATCAGCCCCAGCATTTT. Protein product: CASRPGQGTYQPQHF.

This clone was counted between two and nine times. V usage is TRBV11-2 and J usage is TRBJ2-3; D gene unclear. The germline V gene has CDR1 SGHAT and CDR2 FQNNGV. The CDR3 loop spans 15 amino acids. The germline V and J ends were trimmed by 2 bases and 1 base, with 10 bases remaining between them. The CDR3, as DNA: TGTGCCAGCAGCTTACTGATCGTGGGCACAGATACGCAGTATTTT. Amino acid sequence: CASSLLIVGTDTQYF.

The genes are TRBV5-6 and TRBJ2-5; 14 positions match TRBD2. The CDR3 loop spans 15 amino acids. The V gene end was trimmed by 4 bases and the J gene end by 5 bases; junction bases not matched to a gene: 4. Per germline, CDR1 SGHDT and CDR2 YYEEEE. The CDR3 reads CASSPGLAGVETQYF. The CDR3 bases are TGTGCCAGCAGCCCGGGACTAGCGGGAGTGGAGACCCAGTACTTC. The entire variable domain, with the rest obtained from reference TRBV5-6 and TRBJ2-5, is as follows: DAGVTQSPTHLIKTRGQQVTLRCSPKSGHDTVSWYQQALGQGPQFIFQYYEEEERQRGNFPDRFSGHQFPNYSSELNVNALLLGDSALYLCASSPGLAGVETQYFGPGTRLLVL.

Many counts were recorded for this clone. The chain combines TRBV14 with TRBJ1-1, with 8 bases lining up with TRBD1. The trim removed 1 base at V and 10 bases at J, leaving 5 bases unmatched. The CDR3 is made up of 13 amino acids. The germline gives CDR1 SGHDN, CDR2 FVKESK. CDR3 sequence reads: CASSQGGQGSAFF. CDR3 DNA sequence: TGTGCCAGCAGCCAAGGTGGACAGGGATCAGCTTTCTTT.

The rearrangement joins TRBV21-1 to TRBJ2-7. TRBV21-1 is a recognized pseudogene. The CDR3 is made up of 13 amino acids. CDR3 bases: TGTGCCAGCAGCGGGCGGCAACCCTACGAGCAGTACTTC. Translating it yields CASSGRQPYEQYF.

The chain joins TRBV5-6 to TRBJ1-5; the match to TRBD1 covers 7 bases. The CDR3 spans 15 residues. Trimming cost V 3 bases and J 6 bases; bases outside gene matches: 9. CDR1 SGHDT and CDR2 YYEEEE come from the germline V gene. The CDR3 sequence: CASSSRDSYSQPQHF. The CDR3 coding sequence is TGTGCCAGCAGCTCCCGGGACAGCTATTCTCAGCCCCAGCATTTT.

This rearrangement joins TRBV10-3 to TRBJ1-1; TRBD1 might be the D (6 bases). V gave up 10 bases and J gave up 5 bases, with 11 bases separating them. Germline values: CDR1 ENHRY, CDR2 SYGVKD. The CDR3 loop spans 11 amino acids. The CDR3 DNA sequence: TGTGCCACCACAGGGAATACTGAAGCTTTCTTT. Its translation: CATTGNTEAFF.

This chain joins TRBV28 and TRBJ2-1; D possibly corresponds to TRBD2 (6 bases). With 5 bases removed from V and 10 bases from J, the gap between germline ends came to 15 bases. This CDR3 has 13 amino acids. CDR1 MDHEN and CDR2 SYDVKM come from the germline V gene. CDR3: CASSRPGSGEQFF. The CDR3 nucleotides read TGTGCCAGCAGTCGTCCCGGTAGCGGCGAGCAGTTCTTC.

The V call is TRBV28, the J call TRBJ2-7; no reliable D call. Trimming shortened V by 7 bases and J by 0 bases, and 13 bases separated the two germline ends. Germline CDR1 is MDHEN and CDR2 is SYDVKM. CDR3 length: 14 residues. The CDR3 nucleotides are TGTGCCAGCAAGGCGGACGGAAGCTCCTACGAGCAGTACTTC. Protein sequence: CASKADGSSYEQYF.

This clone was recorded only once. This chain links TRBV4-1 with TRBJ1-4; weak D call: TRBD1 (6 bases). V gave up 3 bases and J gave up 4 bases, with 12 bases separating them. CDR1 is MGHRA and CDR2 is YSYEKL in the germline V gene. The CDR3 is made up of 15 amino acids. CDR3 amino acids: CASSQHQGSNEKLFF. The CDR3 DNA reads as TGCGCCAGCAGCCAGCATCAGGGGAGTAATGAAAAACTGTTTTTT.

This clone has a single count. V is TRBV5-1 and J is TRBJ2-7; D gene ambiguous. V was shortened by 0 bases and J by 9 bases, with 16 bases between the two germline ends. In germline, CDR1 is SGHRS, CDR2 YFSETQ. This CDR3 comprises 14 residues. The CDR3: CASSLDTPGGGQYF. The CDR3 DNA reads TGCGCCAGCAGCTTGGACACACCCGGCGGTGGGCAGTACTTC.

The J gene is TRBJ2-6, the V gene TRBV5-1; D ambiguous. V lost 4 bases to trimming and J lost 4 bases, with 12 bases between them. In germline, CDR1 is SGHRS, CDR2 YFSETQ. CDR3 length: 15 residues. This CDR3 is CASSPEPVGANVLTF. In nucleotides, the CDR3 is TGCGCCAGCAGCCCGGAACCCGTCGGGGCCAACGTCCTGACTTTC.

This sequence joins TRBV19 and TRBJ2-6, with D possibly TRBD1 on 5 matching bases. Germline V CDR1 and CDR2: LNHDA, SQIVND (reference sequence). This CDR3 is built from 15 residues. Trimming stripped 4 bases from V and 0 bases from J, with 7 bases between. CDR3 loop: CASSNQGSGANVLTF. The CDR3 region has the DNA TGTGCCAGTAGTAACCAGGGCTCTGGGGCCAACGTCCTGACTTTC.

The genes are TRBV10-3 and TRBJ1-6; no clear D gene. Germline V lookup: CDR1 ENHRY, CDR2 SYGVKD. The CDR3 runs to 15 residues. Between the trimmed V and J ends, which lost 2 bases and 5 bases, there was a span of 10 bases. The CDR3 loop is CAISEGNRDNSPLHF. The DNA of the CDR3 is TGTGCCATCAGTGAGGGTAACAGAGATAATTCACCCCTCCACTTT.

The chain recombines TRBV10-3 with TRBJ2-5, with TRBD1 identical over 7 bases. Germline assignment: CDR1 ENHRY and CDR2 SYGVKD. The V and J ends lost 2 bases and 2 bases, in that order; junction bases with no gene match: 2. CDR3 length equals 14 residues. The CDR3 sequence: CAISENRGQETQYF. The CDR3 region has the DNA TGTGCCATCAGTGAGAACAGGGGACAAGAGACCCAGTACTTC.

The chain joins TRBV10-1 to TRBJ2-2; 8 positions match TRBD2. Germline CDR1 is WNHNN and CDR2 is SYGVQD (reference sequence). CDR3 size: 15 residues. V was pared by 3 bases and J by 7 bases, with 7 bases of the junction left unmatched. The CDR3 coding sequence is TGCGCCAGCAGTGATAGCGGGGTACCGGTCGGGGAGCTGTTTTTT. Its translation is CASSDSGVPVGELFF.

The chain is built from TRBV27 and TRBJ2-5; TRBD1 or TRBD2 may be the D gene (6 bases each). The CDR3 extends over 14 amino acids. Germline loops: CDR1 MNHEY, CDR2 SMNVEV (reference sequence). V was cut by 3 bases and J by 5 bases, with 13 bases left in between. The CDR3 nucleotides are TGTGCCAGCAGTTTTAATGGAGGGGGTGAGACCCAGTACTTC. This gives the protein CASSFNGGGETQYF.